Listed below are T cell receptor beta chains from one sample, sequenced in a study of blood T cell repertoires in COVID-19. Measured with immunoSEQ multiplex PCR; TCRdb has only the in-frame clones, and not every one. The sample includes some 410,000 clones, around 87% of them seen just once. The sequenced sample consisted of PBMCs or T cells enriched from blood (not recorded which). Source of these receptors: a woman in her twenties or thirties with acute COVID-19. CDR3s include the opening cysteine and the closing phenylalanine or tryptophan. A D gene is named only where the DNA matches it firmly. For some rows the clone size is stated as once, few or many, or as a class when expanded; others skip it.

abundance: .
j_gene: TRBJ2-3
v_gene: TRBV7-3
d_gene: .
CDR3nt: TGTGCCAGCAGCTCAACAACGGGGGTTTCAGATACGCAGTATTTT
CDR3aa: CASSSTTGVSDTQYF

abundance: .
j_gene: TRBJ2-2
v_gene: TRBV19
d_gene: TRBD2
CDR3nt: TGTGCCAGTAGTAGGACTAGCAGGGGGGAGCTGTTTTTT
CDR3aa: CASSRTSRGELFF

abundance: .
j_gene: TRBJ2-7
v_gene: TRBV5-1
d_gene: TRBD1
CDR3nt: TGCGCCAGCAGCTTGGGGGGACAGGCTTACGAGCAGTACTTC
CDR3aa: CASSLGGQAYEQYF

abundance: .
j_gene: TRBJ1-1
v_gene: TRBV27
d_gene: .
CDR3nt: TGTGCCAGCAGGGAACAGGGAAACACTGAAGCTTTCTTT
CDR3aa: CASREQGNTEAFF

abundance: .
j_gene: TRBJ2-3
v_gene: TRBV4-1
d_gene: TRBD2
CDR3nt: TGCGCCAGCAGCCAAGATCGGGCTAGCGGCTTCACAGATACGCAGTATTTT
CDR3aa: CASSQDRASGFTDTQYF

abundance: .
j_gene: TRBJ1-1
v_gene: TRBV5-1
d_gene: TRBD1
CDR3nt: TGCGCCAGCAGGCGAACAGGGGACACTGAAGCTTTCTTT
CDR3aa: CASRRTGDTEAFF

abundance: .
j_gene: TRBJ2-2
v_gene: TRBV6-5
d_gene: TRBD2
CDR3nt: TGTGCCAGCAGTTACCCCAGCGGGGGGGTCGACGGGGAGCTGTTTTTT
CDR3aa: CASSYPSGGVDGELFF

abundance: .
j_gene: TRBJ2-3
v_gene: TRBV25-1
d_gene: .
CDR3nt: TGTGCCAGCAGTGACCCCGTGTACACAGATACGCAGTATTTT
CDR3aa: CASSDPVYTDTQYF

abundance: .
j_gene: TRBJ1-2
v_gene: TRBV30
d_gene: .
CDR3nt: TGTGCCTGCCACCCGGGGGGCTTGGGCTACACCTTC
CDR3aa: CACHPGGLGYTF

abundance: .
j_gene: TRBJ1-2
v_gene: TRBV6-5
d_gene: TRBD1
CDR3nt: TGTGCCAGCAGGGGGACAGGGATAAGCTATGGCTACACCTTC
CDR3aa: CASRGTGISYGYTF

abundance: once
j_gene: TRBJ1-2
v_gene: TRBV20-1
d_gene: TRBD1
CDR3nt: TGCAGTGCTAGTACAGGGGCGAATGGCTACACCTTC
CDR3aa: CSASTGANGYTF